Listed below are T cell receptor beta chains from one sample, sequenced in a study of T cells after yellow fever vaccination. MiXCR, run by TCRdb on the 5' RACE reads, gives a single entry per CDR3 protein. In the table there are hundreds of thousands of distinct CDR3 sequences, roughly a sixth of which are singletons. Material: PBMCs, obtained before the yellow fever booster vaccination. Every receptor here comes from a man aged 18-30 years who received the YFV17D yellow fever vaccine. The CDR3 runs from the conserved cysteine through the conserved F or W. Fields, in order: J gene, clone size, V gene, CDR3 length, D gene, CDR3 protein, CDR3 DNA. D genes are given only for firm matches. The listing skips clone size in some rows; elsewhere it reads once, few, many or a size class.

>TRBJ1-2|few|TRBV6-6|12|.
CASIGANYGYTF
TGTGCCAGCATCGGGGCGAACTATGGCTACACCTTC
>TRBJ2-3|many|TRBV20-1|14|TRBD1
CSAFGQGVTDTQYF
TGCAGTGCTTTCGGACAGGGGGTTACAGATACGCAGTATTTT
>TRBJ2-7|.|TRBV7-2|15|TRBD2
CASSLARGVRDEQYF
TGTGCCAGCAGCTTGGCTCGGGGGGTTAGGGACGAGCAGTACTTC
>TRBJ2-6|.|TRBV3-1|16|TRBD1
CASRPQGVGGANVLTF
TGTGCCAGCAGGCCCCAGGGGGTAGGTGGGGCCAACGTCCTGACTTTC
>TRBJ1-3|few|TRBV12-3/TRBV12-4|11|TRBD1
CASNRGYTIYF
TGTGCCAGCAACAGGGGCTACACCATATATTTT
>TRBJ2-5|.|TRBV5-6|14|TRBD2
CASSYQDGGETQYF
TGTGCCAGCAGCTACCAGGACGGGGGGGAGACCCAGTACTTC
>TRBJ2-5|.|TRBV7-2|13|.
CASSWGSQETQYF
TGTGCCAGCAGCTGGGGGAGCCAAGAGACCCAGTACTTC
>TRBJ1-1|once|TRBV7-9|14|.
CASSWSRGNTEAFF
TGTGCCAGCAGCTGGTCTCGCGGGAACACTGAAGCTTTCTTT
>TRBJ1-2|.|TRBV7-3|12|TRBD1
CASSGTGTGYTF
TGTGCCAGCAGCGGGACAGGGACTGGCTACACCTTC
>TRBJ2-2|.|TRBV12-5|18|TRBD2
CASGFDGLAGGHTGELFF
TGTGCTAGTGGTTTTGACGGACTAGCGGGGGGCCACACCGGGGAGCTGTTTTTT
>TRBJ2-1|.|TRBV29-1|14|.
CSVVYRSFYNEQFF
TGCAGCGTTGTTTACAGGAGTTTCTACAATGAGCAGTTCTTC
>TRBJ2-7|.|TRBV7-2|15|.
CASSPRTVPDYEQYF
TGTGCCAGCAGCCCCCGGACAGTCCCGGACTACGAGCAGTACTTC